This is a list of T cell receptor beta chains from one sample in a study of response to subunit inactivated influenza vaccine. TCRdb independently ran MiXCR on the RT-PCR reads; one entry per CDR3 protein. The sample yields about 800,000 distinct CDR3 sequences, roughly 20% seen once. Material: PBMCs from blood, obtained roughly 5 days after vaccination. All receptors come from a man aged 45-60 years who received an inactivated influenza vaccine. CDR3s include the opening cysteine and the closing phenylalanine or tryptophan. Each record gives: clone size, J gene, D gene, V gene, CDR3 DNA, CDR3 protein. The D gene is left open where the match is weak. A clone size is listed for some rows: how often the clone was seen (once, few, many), or a class if it is expanded.

abundance: many
j_gene: TRBJ2-1
d_gene: .
v_gene: TRBV4-3
CDR3nt: TGCGCCAGCAGCCCAACGGTCGGGGAAAATGAGCAGTTCTTC
CDR3aa: CASSPTVGENEQFF

abundance: .
j_gene: TRBJ2-7
d_gene: .
v_gene: TRBV7-2
CDR3nt: TGTGCCAGCAGGTGGGGGGCCGGAACCTACGAGCAGTACTTC
CDR3aa: CASRWGAGTYEQYF

abundance: .
j_gene: TRBJ2-3
d_gene: TRBD2
v_gene: TRBV7-3
CDR3nt: TGTGCCAGCAGCTTAACGTTCGGACTAGCGGGAGGTCCAGATACGCAGTATTTT
CDR3aa: CASSLTFGLAGGPDTQYF

abundance: .
j_gene: TRBJ2-4
d_gene: .
v_gene: TRBV29-1
CDR3nt: TGCAGCGTTGACGGGGGTGGCAAAAACATTCAGTACTTC
CDR3aa: CSVDGGGKNIQYF

abundance: many
j_gene: TRBJ1-4
d_gene: .
v_gene: TRBV3-1
CDR3nt: TGTGCCAGCGGCGGGGGTCGTGGGACACTGTTTTTT
CDR3aa: CASGGGRGTLFF

abundance: many
j_gene: TRBJ2-7
d_gene: .
v_gene: TRBV5-1
CDR3nt: TGCGCCAGCAGCTATACGGACAGATCCGAGCAGTACTTC
CDR3aa: CASSYTDRSEQYF

abundance: .
j_gene: TRBJ2-7
d_gene: TRBD2
v_gene: TRBV7-2
CDR3nt: TGTGCCAGCAGCTTATTCCCTGGGACTAGCGTTCGCTACGAGCAGTACTTC
CDR3aa: CASSLFPGTSVRYEQYF

abundance: few
j_gene: TRBJ1-2
d_gene: TRBD1
v_gene: TRBV27
CDR3nt: TGTGCCAGCAGTGAAGACAGGGCGGGTGGCTACACCTTC
CDR3aa: CASSEDRAGGYTF

abundance: .
j_gene: TRBJ1-5
d_gene: TRBD1
v_gene: TRBV4-2
CDR3nt: TGTGCCAGCAGCCAAGATGGGGGGACAGTGTACAGCAATCAGCCCCAGCATTTT
CDR3aa: CASSQDGGTVYSNQPQHF

abundance: .
j_gene: TRBJ2-1
d_gene: TRBD2
v_gene: TRBV20-1
CDR3nt: TGCAGTGCTAGACCGGGACTAGGGATCAATGAGCAGTTCTTC
CDR3aa: CSARPGLGINEQFF

abundance: .
j_gene: TRBJ2-1
d_gene: .
v_gene: TRBV5-1
CDR3nt: TGCGCCAGCAGCTGGTCTTCATCCTACAATGAGCAGTTCTTC
CDR3aa: CASSWSSSYNEQFF

abundance: .
j_gene: TRBJ2-7
d_gene: .
v_gene: TRBV7-9
CDR3nt: TGTGCCAGCAGCTTGGCAGGGGTCGAGTTAGTCTACGAGCAGTACTTC
CDR3aa: CASSLAGVELVYEQYF

abundance: .
j_gene: TRBJ1-2
d_gene: .
v_gene: TRBV20-1
CDR3nt: TGCAGTGCTAGTGCGGGGGGAGATGGCTACACCTTC
CDR3aa: CSASAGGDGYTF

abundance: .
j_gene: TRBJ2-1
d_gene: TRBD1
v_gene: TRBV20-1
CDR3nt: TGCAGTGCTAGAGACCGGACAGGGGCCGATGAGCAGTTCTTC
CDR3aa: CSARDRTGADEQFF

abundance: few
j_gene: TRBJ2-7
d_gene: .
v_gene: TRBV15
CDR3nt: TGTGCCACCAGCAGAGAGACAGAATACGAGCAGTACTTC
CDR3aa: CATSRETEYEQYF

abundance: few
j_gene: TRBJ2-3
d_gene: TRBD2
v_gene: TRBV30
CDR3nt: TGTGCCTGGGGACTAGCGGGGGGGCTAGATACGCAGTATTTT
CDR3aa: CAWGLAGGLDTQYF

abundance: few
j_gene: TRBJ1-1
d_gene: TRBD1
v_gene: TRBV10-3
CDR3nt: TGTGCCATCAGTGCCGGGGACAGCTTGAACACTGAAGCTTTCTTT
CDR3aa: CAISAGDSLNTEAFF

abundance: few
j_gene: TRBJ2-5
d_gene: .
v_gene: TRBV4-3
CDR3nt: TGCGCCAGCAGCCAAGATTTGATAGAGACCCAGTACTTC
CDR3aa: CASSQDLIETQYF

abundance: .
j_gene: TRBJ2-7
d_gene: TRBD2
v_gene: TRBV14
CDR3nt: TGTGCCAGCAGCCAAGAATTCGGGACTAGTCTGTACGAGCAGTACTTC
CDR3aa: CASSQEFGTSLYEQYF

abundance: .
j_gene: TRBJ2-5
d_gene: .
v_gene: TRBV5-1
CDR3nt: TGCGCCAGCAGCACCCCGGGACACCTCCAAGAGACCCAGTACTTC
CDR3aa: CASSTPGHLQETQYF

abundance: few
j_gene: TRBJ2-7
d_gene: TRBD2
v_gene: TRBV7-2
CDR3nt: TGTGCCAGCACCCAACTAGCGGGAGCCTACGAGCAGTACTTC
CDR3aa: CASTQLAGAYEQYF

abundance: .
j_gene: TRBJ2-2
d_gene: .
v_gene: TRBV4-1
CDR3nt: TGCGCCAGCAGCCATACCAAGGTCGGGGAGCTGTTTTTT
CDR3aa: CASSHTKVGELFF

abundance: many
j_gene: TRBJ2-2
d_gene: TRBD2
v_gene: TRBV5-1
CDR3nt: TGCGCCAGCAGCTCGCAAGGAGCTAGCGGATCGTACGGGGAGCTGTTTTTT
CDR3aa: CASSSQGASGSYGELFF

abundance: .
j_gene: TRBJ1-5
d_gene: .
v_gene: TRBV7-7
CDR3nt: TGTGCTAGCAGCTTAGCGGAGGGGTGCAGGGGCCAACAGCCCCAGCATTTT
CDR3aa: CASSLAEGCRGQQPQHF

abundance: .
j_gene: TRBJ2-1
d_gene: .
v_gene: TRBV25-1
CDR3nt: TGTGCCACCCATAGCAGGGGTAATGAGCAGTTCTTC
CDR3aa: CATHSRGNEQFF

abundance: few
j_gene: TRBJ2-1
d_gene: TRBD2
v_gene: TRBV20-1
CDR3nt: TGCAGTGCTAGACAAACTAGCGATGAGCAGTTCTTC
CDR3aa: CSARQTSDEQFF

abundance: .
j_gene: TRBJ2-7
d_gene: .
v_gene: TRBV6-1
CDR3nt: TGTGCCAGCAGTCCAGGCCAACACTACGAGCAGTACTTC
CDR3aa: CASSPGQHYEQYF

abundance: .
j_gene: TRBJ2-1
d_gene: TRBD2
v_gene: TRBV11-2
CDR3nt: TGTGCCAGCTCGTTGACTAGCGGGAGGAACAATGAGCAGTTCTTC
CDR3aa: CASSLTSGRNNEQFF

abundance: .
j_gene: TRBJ2-7
d_gene: TRBD1
v_gene: TRBV4-1
CDR3nt: TGCGCCAGCAGCCAAAGACAGGGGGATTACGAGCAGTACTTC
CDR3aa: CASSQRQGDYEQYF

abundance: few
j_gene: TRBJ2-7
d_gene: TRBD2
v_gene: TRBV25-1
CDR3nt: TGTGCCAGCATTACGACTAGCGGGACCGGGTACGAGCAGTACTTC
CDR3aa: CASITTSGTGYEQYF

abundance: many
j_gene: TRBJ2-3
d_gene: .
v_gene: TRBV29-1
CDR3nt: TGCAGTGTTCAGGGCAGGGTGAGAGATACGCAGTATTTT
CDR3aa: CSVQGRVRDTQYF

abundance: few
j_gene: TRBJ2-7
d_gene: TRBD1
v_gene: TRBV7-8
CDR3nt: TGTGCCAGCAGCTTAGGACCTAAGGGACAGCTTAAAGCCTACGAGCAGTACTTC
CDR3aa: CASSLGPKGQLKAYEQYF

abundance: .
j_gene: TRBJ2-7
d_gene: .
v_gene: TRBV20-1
CDR3nt: TGCAGTGCTACTGCGGGACTTTCCTACGAGCAGTACTTC
CDR3aa: CSATAGLSYEQYF

abundance: .
j_gene: TRBJ2-3
d_gene: TRBD2
v_gene: TRBV4-3
CDR3nt: TGCGCCAGCAGCCAAGCCCCGGGACTAGCGGGAGCAGATACGCAGTATTTT
CDR3aa: CASSQAPGLAGADTQYF

abundance: .
j_gene: TRBJ2-3
d_gene: TRBD1
v_gene: TRBV2
CDR3nt: TGTGCCTCCCAGGGACAGTCGCTCGCACTGGCGCAGTATTTT
CDR3aa: CASQGQSLALAQYF

abundance: .
j_gene: TRBJ2-3
d_gene: TRBD2
v_gene: TRBV28
CDR3nt: TGTGCCAGCAGTCCGCTTTTATTAGCGGGGGGCACAGATACGCAGTATTTT
CDR3aa: CASSPLLLAGGTDTQYF

abundance: few
j_gene: TRBJ2-7
d_gene: TRBD2
v_gene: TRBV10-3
CDR3nt: TGTGCCATCTCTGAGACTAGCGATGCCTACGAGCAGTACTTC
CDR3aa: CAISETSDAYEQYF

abundance: .
j_gene: TRBJ2-7
d_gene: .
v_gene: TRBV21-1
CDR3nt: TGTGCCAGCAGCATAGCGCTGGCCTACGAGCAGTACTTC
CDR3aa: CASSIALAYEQYF

abundance: many
j_gene: TRBJ2-5
d_gene: .
v_gene: TRBV7-2
CDR3nt: TGTGCCAGCAGCTCCGGAGAAAAGACCCAGTACTTC
CDR3aa: CASSSGEKTQYF

abundance: .
j_gene: TRBJ2-7
d_gene: .
v_gene: TRBV6-5
CDR3nt: TGTGCCAGCAGTTACTCTTACGGGTCGAGCTCCTACGAGCAGTACTTC
CDR3aa: CASSYSYGSSSYEQYF

abundance: .
j_gene: TRBJ1-2
d_gene: TRBD1
v_gene: TRBV7-8
CDR3nt: TGTGCCAGCAGCGATCGGGCAGGGGGCTCAAACTATGGCTACACCTTC
CDR3aa: CASSDRAGGSNYGYTF

abundance: .
j_gene: TRBJ2-7
d_gene: TRBD1
v_gene: TRBV12-3/TRBV12-4
CDR3nt: TGTGCCAGCAGTTATCAGGACAGGGGCCTGGGCGAGCAGTACTTC
CDR3aa: CASSYQDRGLGEQYF

abundance: .
j_gene: TRBJ1-3
d_gene: .
v_gene: TRBV7-2
CDR3nt: TGTGCCAGCAGCGTGCTTGGGGGCGCTGGAAACACCATATATTTT
CDR3aa: CASSVLGGAGNTIYF

abundance: .
j_gene: TRBJ2-2
d_gene: .
v_gene: TRBV5-5
CDR3nt: TGTGCCAGCAGCTTGGGGACGGAATCGAACACCGGGGAGCTGTTTTTT
CDR3aa: CASSLGTESNTGELFF

abundance: .
j_gene: TRBJ2-5
d_gene: .
v_gene: TRBV7-3
CDR3nt: TGTGCCAGCAGCAGGGGCCAGACAGAGACCCAGTACTTC
CDR3aa: CASSRGQTETQYF

abundance: .
j_gene: TRBJ2-1
d_gene: TRBD2
v_gene: TRBV6-2/TRBV6-3
CDR3nt: TGTGCCAGCAGTTACTCTGGGACTAGCAGCAATGAGCAGTTCTTC
CDR3aa: CASSYSGTSSNEQFF